The rows below give T cell receptor beta chains drawn from one sample of a study of CD8 T cells in ankylosing spondylitis. TCRdb analysed the 5' RACE reads with MiXCR anew, one entry per CDR3 protein. The sample consists of roughly 670,000 distinct CDR3 sequences, over 15% of them appearing once. Sequences were obtained from blood, either unsorted or a sorted T cell fraction (not recorded which). The receptors originated from a male donor with ankylosing spondylitis. The CDR3 runs from the conserved cysteine through the conserved F or W. Each record gives: clone size, D gene, J gene, V gene, CDR3 DNA, CDR3 protein. A D gene is named only where the DNA matches it firmly. The size of a clone is reported for some rows only, either as once, few or many, or as a class for expanded clones.

>many|TRBD1|TRBJ1-5|TRBV12-3/TRBV12-4
TGTGCCAGCCAAAGGGACAGGGGGTACGGCAATCAGCCCCAGCATTTT
CASQRDRGYGNQPQHF
>few|TRBD2|TRBJ2-1|TRBV3-1
TGTGCCAGCAGCCAAACACTAGCGGGGTGGAATGAGCAGTTCTTC
CASSQTLAGWNEQFF
>few|NA|TRBJ1-6|TRBV7-6
TGTGCCAGCAGCCCCGGCGGCAGGGGCTATAATTCACCCCTCCACTTT
CASSPGGRGYNSPLHF
>NA|NA|TRBJ2-7|TRBV28
TGTGCCAGCAGTTTAAAGTTTGGAGGTGTGGGGGAGCAGTACTTC
CASSLKFGGVGEQYF
>NA|NA|TRBJ2-1|TRBV3-1
TGTGCCAGCAGCCAAGACAATAAGCCCAACAATGAGCAGTTCTTC
CASSQDNKPNNEQFF
>many|NA|TRBJ2-4|TRBV4-1
TGCGCCAGCAGCCAGGGGTTCGGGCAGGTCAAAAACATTCAGTACTTC
CASSQGFGQVKNIQYF
>few|NA|TRBJ2-4|TRBV7-2
TGTGCCAGCAGCAGGACAGGAGGGACCAAAAACATTCAGTACTTC
CASSRTGGTKNIQYF
>NA|TRBD1|TRBJ2-7|TRBV29-1
TGCAGCGTTGAAAACCCCCAAGGGGGCGATTCCTACGAGCAGTACTTC
CSVENPQGGDSYEQYF
>few|NA|TRBJ2-1|TRBV29-1
TGCAGCGTTGAATCTTTAGAGGGATACAATGAGCAGTTCTTC
CSVESLEGYNEQFF
>NA|NA|TRBJ2-7|TRBV6-1
TGTGCCAGCAGCATCTCCCAACACCCCATCCCCTACGAGCAGTACTTC
CASSISQHPIPYEQYF
>NA|NA|TRBJ2-5|TRBV7-9
TGTGCCAGCAGCCACGTACAATTCCAAGAGACCCAGTACTTC
CASSHVQFQETQYF
>few|TRBD2|TRBJ2-2|TRBV24-1
TGTGCCACCAGTGGCCCTAGCGGGAGTACCACCGGGGAGCTGTTTTTT
CATSGPSGSTTGELFF
>few|TRBD2|TRBJ2-1|TRBV7-9
TGTGCCAGCAGCCCGCGGGGACTAGTAAAGGATGAGCAGTTCTTC
CASSPRGLVKDEQFF
>few|TRBD2|TRBJ2-1|TRBV6-2/TRBV6-3
TGTGCCAGCAGTTACTCTTTGCCGGCTAGCGGGACGGGAGAGCAGTTCTTC
CASSYSLPASGTGEQFF
>few|TRBD1|TRBJ2-7|TRBV20-1
TGCAGTGCCGTGGACAGGGGCAACGAGCAGTACTTC
CSAVDRGNEQYF
>few|NA|TRBJ2-5|TRBV12-3/TRBV12-4
TGTGCCAGCACCTCGAGGACGGACCAAGAGACCCAGTACTTC
CASTSRTDQETQYF
>few|NA|TRBJ1-5|TRBV6-1
TGTGCCAGCACCCGACAAGACGTCAGTGGGGGTAAGCCCCAGCATTTT
CASTRQDVSGGKPQHF
>once|TRBD2|TRBJ2-2|TRBV20-1
TGCAGTGCTAGGGGACTAGCGGGAATCGGGGAGCTGTTTTTT
CSARGLAGIGELFF
>once|NA|TRBJ1-1|TRBV20-1
TGCAGTGCTAGCCCGGCCAGGACCCTGAACACTGAAGCTTTCTTT
CSASPARTLNTEAFF
>few|NA|TRBJ2-3|TRBV21-1
TGTGCCAGCAGCCCATGGGACTACGGGAAAGATACGCAGTATTTT
CASSPWDYGKDTQYF
>many|NA|TRBJ1-4|TRBV5-5
TGTGCCAGCAGCTTACCAGCAACTAATGAAAAACTGTTTTTT
CASSLPATNEKLFF
>many|NA|TRBJ1-5|TRBV20-1
TGCAGTGCTAGAGAGGGTCTCAGTCAGCCCCAGCATTTT
CSAREGLSQPQHF
>NA|NA|TRBJ1-6|TRBV2
TGTGCCAGCAGTTTTGGGTTTTCACCCCTCCACTTT
CASSFGFSPLHF
>NA|NA|TRBJ2-3|TRBV7-6
TGTGCCAGCAGCCTAGATAGGCCAGATACGCAGTATTTT
CASSLDRPDTQYF
>NA|TRBD1|TRBJ1-2|TRBV4-3
TGCGCCAGCAGCCAAGGGACAGGAGACGTCTATGGCTACACCTTC
CASSQGTGDVYGYTF
>few|TRBD2|TRBJ2-4|TRBV12-3/TRBV12-4
TGTGCCAGCAGCTCCCTAGCGGGGGGCAAAAACATTCAGTACTTC
CASSSLAGGKNIQYF
>NA|NA|TRBJ1-2|TRBV29-1
TGCAGCGTTGTTACGGGTGGCTACACCTTC
CSVVTGGYTF
>few|TRBD2|TRBJ2-5|TRBV4-1
TGCGCCAGCAGTCCCAACATAGCGGGAGGGAGTAGGGAGACCCAGTACTTC
CASSPNIAGGSRETQYF
>few|NA|TRBJ1-5|TRBV5-5
TGTGCCAGCAGCTTGGGTGCCATTAGCAATCAGCCCCAGCATTTT
CASSLGAISNQPQHF
>NA|NA|TRBJ2-7|TRBV7-2
TGTGCCAGCAGCTTAGGTGGGGTCCTCGAGCAGTACTTC
CASSLGGVLEQYF
>NA|NA|TRBJ2-1|TRBV6-2/TRBV6-3
TGTGCCAGCAGTTCGGGGACATTACTAGCGACTTTGGGGGATGAGCAGTTCTTC
CASSSGTLLATLGDEQFF
>NA|NA|TRBJ2-3|TRBV7-9
TGTGCCAGCCAAGAAAACTGGGGAGATACGCAGTATTTT
CASQENWGDTQYF
>NA|TRBD2|TRBJ2-4|TRBV28
TGTGCCAGCAGTTTACCTAGCGGGAGCCAAAACATTCAGTACTTC
CASSLPSGSQNIQYF
>NA|TRBD1|TRBJ2-7|TRBV7-9
TGTGCCAGCAGCACTCCGGGACAGAACTACGAGCAGTACTTC
CASSTPGQNYEQYF
>many|TRBD1|TRBJ1-1|TRBV16
TGTGCCAGCAGCCCGGGACAGGGGGCTGGAACTGAAGCTTTCTTT
CASSPGQGAGTEAFF
>few|NA|TRBJ2-1|TRBV20-1
TGCAGTGCTAGAGTCCCTCCTGGTAATGAGCAGTTCTTC
CSARVPPGNEQFF
>few|TRBD2|TRBJ2-3|TRBV4-2
TGTGCCAGCAGCCAAGGGTTAGCAGCGGGGGGATATACGCAGTATTTT
CASSQGLAAGGYTQYF
>few|TRBD2|TRBJ2-7|TRBV5-5
TGTGCCAGCAGCTTTTGGACACCCGGGGGGGAGCAGTACTTC
CASSFWTPGGEQYF
>few|NA|TRBJ1-1|TRBV3-1
TGTGCCAGCAGCCAATCTGACAGACACACTGAAGCTTTCTTT
CASSQSDRHTEAFF
>NA|TRBD2|TRBJ2-5|TRBV20-1
TGCAGTGCTAGGTGGGGGGGACCACAAGAGACCCAGTACTTC
CSARWGGPQETQYF
>NA|NA|TRBJ2-3|TRBV5-1
TGCGCCAGCAGCTTGGAAGGGGGGATACCAGATACGCAGTATTTT
CASSLEGGIPDTQYF
>few|TRBD1|TRBJ2-5|TRBV6-1
TGTGCCAGCAGGCCCGGGACAGGGTGGAACCAAGAGACCCAGTACTTC
CASRPGTGWNQETQYF
>NA|NA|TRBJ1-4|TRBV12-3/TRBV12-4
TGTGCCAGCAGTTGGGGGGAGGATGAAAAACTGTTTTTT
CASSWGEDEKLFF
>few|TRBD1|TRBJ2-5|TRBV5-1
TGCGCCAGCAGCTTCGACAGGGTACGGGCCCAAGAGACCCAGTACTTC
CASSFDRVRAQETQYF
>NA|NA|TRBJ2-1|TRBV5-6
TGTGCCAGCAGCCCCGGCATAGGGGGATACAATGAGCAGTTCTTC
CASSPGIGGYNEQFF
>NA|TRBD2|TRBJ2-1|TRBV5-6
TGTGCCAGCAGCTTAACGGGAGGGCCGCGGCGCGACAATGAGCAGTTCTTC
CASSLTGGPRRDNEQFF
>NA|NA|TRBJ1-6|TRBV9
TGTGCCAGCAGCGTAGAGGGGACTGCCGATTCACCCCTCCACTTT
CASSVEGTADSPLHF
>few|NA|TRBJ2-3|TRBV4-1
TGCGCCAGCAGCCAAGATGGGGGGCTGGGTAGCGGTATCACAGATACGCAGTATTTT
CASSQDGGLGSGITDTQYF
>once|NA|TRBJ1-1|TRBV29-1
TGCAGCGTTGAACGCGCGACTGAAGCTTTCTTT
CSVERATEAFF
>few|NA|TRBJ1-1|TRBV10-3
TGTGCCAGCCTGGGGGGAATGAACACTGAAGCTTTCTTT
CASLGGMNTEAFF
>NA|NA|TRBJ2-1|TRBV28
TGTGCCAGCAGTGAGATCTTAGAGCAGTTCTTC
CASSEILEQFF
>NA|TRBD2|TRBJ2-1|TRBV4-1
TGCGCCAGCAGCCAAGACATAGCGGGCTACAATGAGCAGTTCTTC
CASSQDIAGYNEQFF
>few|TRBD2|TRBJ2-1|TRBV12-3/TRBV12-4
TGTGCCAGCACCGCCGGGGGCGGGGGGGCCAATGAGCAGTTCTTC
CASTAGGGGANEQFF
>NA|NA|TRBJ2-2|TRBV5-1
TGCGCCAGCAGCTTGTGGGGGGGCACATCTTCGAACACCGGGGAGCTGTTTTTT
CASSLWGGTSSNTGELFF
>NA|TRBD1|TRBJ2-7|TRBV30
TGTGCCTGGAGTCCCCCCAGGGGGCTCTACGAGCAGTACTTC
CAWSPPRGLYEQYF
>NA|NA|TRBJ2-3|TRBV7-8
TGTGCCAGCAGCCAAAGGACAAAACGATCTAGCACAGATACGCAGTATTTT
CASSQRTKRSSTDTQYF
>NA|NA|TRBJ2-3|TRBV28
TGTGCCAGCTCCACTCCTGGGACTTTGGAGGCAGATACGCAGTATTTT
CASSTPGTLEADTQYF
>few|NA|TRBJ2-3|TRBV6-2/TRBV6-3
TGTGCCAGCAGTTACTCGCCCCCCCCGGTGGATACGCAGTATTTT
CASSYSPPPVDTQYF
>few|NA|TRBJ2-7|TRBV20-1
TGCAGTGCTAAAGGGGCAATAGGGGCCTACGAGCAGTACTTC
CSAKGAIGAYEQYF